Listed below are T cell receptor beta chains from one sample, sequenced in a study of radiotherapy plus CTLA-4 blockade in lung cancer. Assay used: immunoSEQ multiplex PCR; TCRdb lists only in-frame clones, some missing. The data hold 95,000 to 150,000 clones, with around 90% observed a single time. The sequences come from peripheral blood, collected from a patient treated with radiotherapy plus ipilimumab. The receptors were sampled from a human donor with non-small cell lung cancer that progressed on radiotherapy plus ipilimumab. CDR3s include the opening cysteine and the closing phenylalanine or tryptophan. The D gene is left open where the match is weak. Clone size, where shown, is once, few, many, or a class for clones that have expanded.

j_gene: TRBJ2-7; abundance: once; d_gene: .; v_gene: TRBV12-2; CDR3nt: TGTGCAAGTCTCGCTCGGTCTGGACTAATCACCTACGAGCAGTACTTC; CDR3aa: CASLARSGLITYEQYF
j_gene: TRBJ2-1; abundance: .; d_gene: TRBD2; v_gene: TRBV5-4; CDR3nt: TGTGCCAGCAGCCAGAGCGGGAGGAAGGATGAGCAGTTCTTC; CDR3aa: CASSQSGRKDEQFF
j_gene: TRBJ2-3; abundance: .; d_gene: .; v_gene: TRBV19; CDR3nt: TGTGCCAGTAGTCTTACAGGGTTAGATACGCAGTATTTT; CDR3aa: CASSLTGLDTQYF
j_gene: TRBJ2-1; abundance: .; d_gene: .; v_gene: TRBV5-1; CDR3nt: TGCGCCAGCAGCCCCAGGGCGGCCGACAATGAGCAGTTCTTC; CDR3aa: CASSPRAADNEQFF
j_gene: TRBJ1-3; abundance: .; d_gene: TRBD1; v_gene: TRBV2; CDR3nt: TGTGCCAGCAGTGCTCGACAGGGGGAAAGCTCTGGAAACACCATATATTTT; CDR3aa: CASSARQGESSGNTIYF
j_gene: TRBJ2-2; abundance: .; d_gene: TRBD2; v_gene: TRBV28; CDR3nt: TGTGCCAGCAGTTCCTTGGCGGGAGCGGTTAACACCGGGGAGCTGTTTTTT; CDR3aa: CASSSLAGAVNTGELFF
j_gene: TRBJ2-6; abundance: .; d_gene: .; v_gene: TRBV30; CDR3nt: TGTGCCTGGAGTGAGGATACCTCTGGGGCCAACGTCCTGACTTTC; CDR3aa: CAWSEDTSGANVLTF
j_gene: TRBJ2-1; abundance: .; d_gene: .; v_gene: TRBV11-2; CDR3nt: TGTGCCAGCAGCTTAGGGCCAGCCTACAATGAGCAGTTCTTC; CDR3aa: CASSLGPAYNEQFF
j_gene: TRBJ2-2; abundance: .; d_gene: .; v_gene: TRBV5-4; CDR3nt: TGTGCCAGCAGCTTTGCGAACACCGGGGAGCTGTTTTTT; CDR3aa: CASSFANTGELFF
j_gene: TRBJ1-1; abundance: .; d_gene: .; v_gene: TRBV30; CDR3nt: TGTGCCTGGACAGGGGACACTGAAGCTTTCTTT; CDR3aa: CAWTGDTEAFF
j_gene: TRBJ2-1; abundance: .; d_gene: TRBD2; v_gene: TRBV7-6; CDR3nt: TGTGCCAGCAGCCCAAAACCTAGCGGGAGATCTGAGCAGTTCTTC; CDR3aa: CASSPKPSGRSEQFF
j_gene: TRBJ2-5; abundance: .; d_gene: TRBD2; v_gene: TRBV7-9; CDR3nt: TGTGCCAGCAGCTCCCGGCGGGCTGGGACTAGCGGCCAAGAGACCCAGTACTTC; CDR3aa: CASSSRRAGTSGQETQYF
j_gene: TRBJ1-1; abundance: .; d_gene: .; v_gene: TRBV4-2; CDR3nt: TGTGCCAGCAGCCAACTCGACAGGAACACTGAAGCTTTCTTT; CDR3aa: CASSQLDRNTEAFF
j_gene: TRBJ2-5; abundance: .; d_gene: .; v_gene: TRBV9; CDR3nt: TGTGCCAGCAGCGACCTGGCCGAGGGGGGTACCCAGTACTTC; CDR3aa: CASSDLAEGGTQYF
j_gene: TRBJ2-7; abundance: .; d_gene: TRBD2; v_gene: TRBV9; CDR3nt: TGTGCCAGCAGCGAGGGAACCGGGACTAGCGGGAGAAGGTCCTACGAGCAGTACTTC; CDR3aa: CASSEGTGTSGRRSYEQYF
j_gene: TRBJ2-7; abundance: .; d_gene: TRBD1; v_gene: TRBV2; CDR3nt: TGTGCCAGCACACTACAGGGGGGCTACGAGCAGTACTTC; CDR3aa: CASTLQGGYEQYF
j_gene: TRBJ1-3; abundance: .; d_gene: TRBD1; v_gene: TRBV25-1; CDR3nt: TGTGCCAGCAGTGGAGTCTTTAGGACAGGGAAGGGAAACACCATATATTTT; CDR3aa: CASSGVFRTGKGNTIYF
j_gene: TRBJ2-5; abundance: .; d_gene: TRBD2; v_gene: TRBV7-6; CDR3nt: TGTGCCAGCAGGTTAGCGGGAGGAGAGACCCAGTACTTC; CDR3aa: CASRLAGGETQYF
j_gene: TRBJ2-7; abundance: .; d_gene: .; v_gene: TRBV27; CDR3nt: TGTGCCAGCAGGTCACAGGGAAGAAGCTACGAGCAGTACTTC; CDR3aa: CASRSQGRSYEQYF
j_gene: TRBJ2-2; abundance: .; d_gene: TRBD2; v_gene: TRBV2; CDR3nt: TGTGCCAGCAGGTGGGCGGGAGATACCGGGGAGCTGTTTTTT; CDR3aa: CASRWAGDTGELFF
j_gene: TRBJ1-1; abundance: .; d_gene: TRBD1; v_gene: TRBV18; CDR3nt: TGTGCCAGCTCACCACAGGGACAGGGGGCTTCTGAAGCTTTCTTT; CDR3aa: CASSPQGQGASEAFF
j_gene: TRBJ1-3; abundance: .; d_gene: .; v_gene: TRBV7-3; CDR3nt: TGTGCCAGCAGCTTAACGGGGGGGTCGTCCGGAAACACCATATATTTT; CDR3aa: CASSLTGGSSGNTIYF
j_gene: TRBJ2-3; abundance: .; d_gene: .; v_gene: TRBV5-4; CDR3nt: TGTGCCAGCAGCTTGGTGACAGATACGCAGTATTTT; CDR3aa: CASSLVTDTQYF
j_gene: TRBJ2-5; abundance: .; d_gene: .; v_gene: TRBV2; CDR3nt: TGTGCCAGCCGAGGGGTACAAGAGACCCAGTACTTC; CDR3aa: CASRGVQETQYF
j_gene: TRBJ2-2; abundance: .; d_gene: .; v_gene: TRBV2; CDR3nt: TGTGCCAGCAGGTTAGGGGGCGGGAGTTCTGGCACCGGGGAGCTGTTTTTT; CDR3aa: CASRLGGGSSGTGELFF
j_gene: TRBJ1-1; abundance: .; d_gene: .; v_gene: TRBV9; CDR3nt: TGTGCCAGCAGCGCCCACCAACCAGGACAGCACATGAACACTGAAGCTTTCTTT; CDR3aa: CASSAHQPGQHMNTEAFF
j_gene: TRBJ2-2; abundance: .; d_gene: TRBD2; v_gene: TRBV2; CDR3nt: TGTGCCAGCACCCGTTCTAGCGGAATTAACACCGGGGAGCTGTTTTTT; CDR3aa: CASTRSSGINTGELFF
j_gene: TRBJ2-7; abundance: .; d_gene: .; v_gene: TRBV7-9; CDR3nt: TGTGCCAGCAGCTTAGTAGGGACAGCGGGCTACGAGCAGTACTTC; CDR3aa: CASSLVGTAGYEQYF
j_gene: TRBJ1-2; abundance: few; d_gene: .; v_gene: TRBV14; CDR3nt: TGTGCCAGCACTCCTGCGGGGATGTCGAACTATGGCTACACCTTC; CDR3aa: CASTPAGMSNYGYTF
j_gene: TRBJ2-5; abundance: .; d_gene: .; v_gene: TRBV5-6; CDR3nt: TGTGCCAGCGACGAGAGGAGCGGTAAAGAGACCCAGTACTTC; CDR3aa: CASDERSGKETQYF
j_gene: TRBJ1-1; abundance: .; d_gene: .; v_gene: TRBV6-5; CDR3nt: TGTGCCAGCAGCCTAAGGGGGGGGCCGACTGAAGCTTTCTTT; CDR3aa: CASSLRGGPTEAFF
j_gene: TRBJ2-7; abundance: .; d_gene: .; v_gene: TRBV5-1; CDR3nt: TGCGCCAGCAGCTGGGGGTCCGTGACAGTCTACGAGCAGTACTTC; CDR3aa: CASSWGSVTVYEQYF
j_gene: TRBJ2-6; abundance: .; d_gene: .; v_gene: TRBV4-1; CDR3nt: TGCGCCAGCAGCCAAGAACCTGGGGCCAACGTCCTGACTTTC; CDR3aa: CASSQEPGANVLTF
j_gene: TRBJ2-7; abundance: .; d_gene: .; v_gene: TRBV19; CDR3nt: TGTGCCAGTAGTACTACCGGGACTGGGACCTACGAGCAGTACTTC; CDR3aa: CASSTTGTGTYEQYF
j_gene: TRBJ2-5; abundance: .; d_gene: TRBD2; v_gene: TRBV10-1; CDR3nt: TGCGCCAGCAGTGCAGCGGGAGGCAGTTTGGAGACCCAGTACTTC; CDR3aa: CASSAAGGSLETQYF
j_gene: TRBJ1-3; abundance: .; d_gene: .; v_gene: TRBV19; CDR3nt: TGTGCCTCCTTGGGAACCAGAAACACCATATATTTT; CDR3aa: CASLGTRNTIYF
j_gene: TRBJ2-7; abundance: .; d_gene: .; v_gene: TRBV11-2; CDR3nt: TGTGCCAGCAGCTCATCAGGGTTATACGAGCAGTACTTC; CDR3aa: CASSSSGLYEQYF
j_gene: TRBJ2-3; abundance: few; d_gene: TRBD1; v_gene: TRBV19; CDR3nt: TGTGCCAGTAGACGGGACAGTTACACAGATACGCAGTATTTT; CDR3aa: CASRRDSYTDTQYF
j_gene: TRBJ1-1; abundance: .; d_gene: .; v_gene: TRBV5-1; CDR3nt: TGCGCCAGCAGCTTAAGCGGGATGAACACTGAAGCTTTCTTT; CDR3aa: CASSLSGMNTEAFF
j_gene: TRBJ1-1; abundance: .; d_gene: .; v_gene: TRBV5-1; CDR3nt: TGCGCCAGCAGATTCGACGGGGTGAACACTGAAGCTTTCTTT; CDR3aa: CASRFDGVNTEAFF
j_gene: TRBJ2-7; abundance: .; d_gene: TRBD1; v_gene: TRBV29-1; CDR3nt: TGCAGCGTTTTACCGGGACAGGGTTCACACGAGCAGTACTTC; CDR3aa: CSVLPGQGSHEQYF
j_gene: TRBJ2-3; abundance: .; d_gene: .; v_gene: TRBV20-1; CDR3nt: TGCAGTGCTAGTTTACCAGATACGCAGTATTTT; CDR3aa: CSASLPDTQYF
j_gene: TRBJ2-2; abundance: .; d_gene: TRBD2; v_gene: TRBV7-3; CDR3nt: TGTGCCAGCAGCGACAGCGGGAGGAACACCGGGGAGCTGTTTTTT; CDR3aa: CASSDSGRNTGELFF
j_gene: TRBJ1-2; abundance: .; d_gene: TRBD1; v_gene: TRBV18; CDR3nt: TGTGCCAGCTCACCACTTGTAGGGGGCAGAGATAACTATGGCTACACCTTC; CDR3aa: CASSPLVGGRDNYGYTF
j_gene: TRBJ1-2; abundance: .; d_gene: .; v_gene: TRBV7-9; CDR3nt: TGTGCCAGCAGCCGAGGGTATGGCTACACCTTC; CDR3aa: CASSRGYGYTF
j_gene: TRBJ1-1; abundance: .; d_gene: TRBD1; v_gene: TRBV7-3; CDR3nt: TGTGCCAGCAGGCGTACAGGGGCAGGGACTGAAGCTTTCTTT; CDR3aa: CASRRTGAGTEAFF
j_gene: TRBJ1-5; abundance: .; d_gene: TRBD1; v_gene: TRBV5-5; CDR3nt: TGTGCCAGCAGCCGCACGGGAGGGGCAGGGGGTAGCAATCAGCCCCAGCATTTT; CDR3aa: CASSRTGGAGGSNQPQHF
j_gene: TRBJ2-7; abundance: .; d_gene: .; v_gene: TRBV15; CDR3nt: TGTGCCACCAGCAGAGATCCCGGGAGCGATATGCAGTACTTC; CDR3aa: CATSRDPGSDMQYF
j_gene: TRBJ2-1; abundance: once; d_gene: TRBD1; v_gene: TRBV27; CDR3nt: TGTGCCAGCAGTTTGGGACAGGGCGGATATGAGCAGTTCTTC; CDR3aa: CASSLGQGGYEQFF
j_gene: TRBJ1-5; abundance: .; d_gene: TRBD1; v_gene: TRBV6-5; CDR3nt: TGTGCCAGCAGTTACTCCTGGCAGGGGGAACAGCCCCAGCATTTT; CDR3aa: CASSYSWQGEQPQHF
j_gene: TRBJ1-5; abundance: .; d_gene: .; v_gene: TRBV7-3; CDR3nt: TGTGCCAGCAGCTTAGGAGCTCAGCCCCAGCATTTT; CDR3aa: CASSLGAQPQHF